The sequence of this TCR beta chain was determined in a study of T cells in Graves' hyperthyroidism and ophthalmopathy. This clonotype was detected ten times or more. Its cognate antigen is unknown. The study's findings and limits: In the blood, most expanded thyroid clonotypes above 0.001 appeared as well.

Researchers amplified the TCR beta CDR3 regions from RNA transcripts. HTBI primers were employed in a first-round RT-PCR of the TCR CDR3. One entry per CDR3 protein results from TCRdb running MiXCR on the multiplex PCR reads. The sample shows hundreds of thousands of distinct CDR3 sequences, 12% to 15% of them seen only once. CDR3 length: 14 amino acids. Trimming stripped 7 bases from V and 3 bases from J, with 12 bases between. Germline CDR1 SNHLY, CDR2 FYNNEI. The sample comprised blood. This clonotype was sampled from a woman aged 40 to 50 with Graves' hyperthyroidism. V gene TRBV2 combines with J gene TRBJ2-2, with a weak D call TRBD2 (6 bases). CDR3 sequence: CASKPSGDTGELFF. CDR3 sequence (DNA): TGTGCCAGCAAGCCTTCGGGGGACACCGGGGAGCTGTTTTTT.